This T cell receptor beta chain comes out of a study of T cell clonality in common variable immunodeficiency. Study-wide results and limits: Common variable immunodeficiency TCR beta sequences reportedly had fewer deletions and N-nucleotide insertions. TCRbeta clonality was increased in CVID versus healthy controls.

Only in-frame clones appear in the TCRdb table, and some are missing; sequencing was by immunoSEQ multiplex PCR. The sample contains 57,000 or so clones, none of them singletons. This clone was seen many times. The antigen is undetermined. The CDR3 end is not reached by the read, which stops 3 residues before it; the germline J gene fills it in. This CDR3 has 15 residues. Germline V lookup: CDR1 MGHRA, CDR2 YSYEKL. The V and J ends lost 1 base and 3 bases respectively, with 11 bases between them. The sample taken for sequencing was peripheral blood mononuclear cells. The chain is built from TRBV4-1 and TRBJ2-3; D remains unclear. This sequence originates from a person between 18 and 75 years old in good health. The sequenced CDR3 bases are TGCGCCAGCAGCCAAGTGGGTTCAGGAACAGATACG. Protein product: CASSQVGSGTDT. The whole CDR3 protein reads CASSQVGSGTDTQYF.